This T cell receptor (beta chain) was obtained from a study of shared clonotypes between healthy human individuals. The repertoire was sequenced with immunoSEQ multiplex PCR; TCRdb's copy has only in-frame clones and lacks some. The data show roughly 480,000 clones, with less than 80% seen just once and around 12% held by the top ten. The CDR3 length is 16 residues. CDR1 and CDR2 (germline): SGDLS, YYNGEE. V lost 1 base, J lost 0 bases, and 11 bases lay in between. This clone is a singleton in its sample. This TCR derives from a woman between 40 and 55 years old in good health. Some clones in this sample may be carry-over from other donors' samples. This chain joins TRBV9 and TRBJ1-3; D unresolved. The sequencing input was PBMCs. As DNA, the CDR3 is TGTGCCAGCAGCGTACGTGGAGATCTCTCTGGAAACACCATATATTTT. Translating gives CASSVRGDLSGNTIYF.